This passage covers 3 T cell receptor beta chains from one sample sequenced in a study of T cell repertoires in cytomegalovirus infection. MiXCR, run by TCRdb on the reads, gives a single entry per CDR3 protein. Of fewer than 700,000 distinct CDR3 sequences in the sample, 20% to 30% were seen once. The sample consisted of CD8+ T cells from PBMCs. The receptors originated from a human donor in good health (CMV status not recorded). Some clones in this sample may be carry-over from other donors' samples.

The chain couples TRBV14 to TRBJ1-4; 7 bases are a match to TRBD1. Germline loops: CDR1 SGHDN, CDR2 FVKESK. V shed 4 bases and J 5 bases; nucleotides not matched to a gene: 7. This CDR3 comprises 15 residues. For the CDR3, the DNA is TGTGCCAGCAGCCCCTACAGGGGCCCCAATGAAAAACTGTTTTTT. It translates to CASSPYRGPNEKLFF.

This clonotype was seen a handful of times. V gene TRBV20-1 combines with J gene TRBJ2-1; 8 bases are shared with TRBD2. The CDR3 is 13 amino acids. The germline gives CDR1 DFQATT, CDR2 SNEGSKA (reference sequence). The CDR3 here is CTLAGGSYNEQFF. CDR3 sequence (DNA): TGCACCTTGGCGGGGGGCTCCTACAATGAGCAGTTCTTC.

This clonotype was picked up a small number of times. The chain combines TRBV6-2 or TRBV6-3 with TRBJ2-5; no firm D call. The V and J ends lost 0 bases and 0 bases respectively, with 14 bases between them. The CDR3 loop spans 17 amino acids. Per the germline V gene, CDR1 is MNHEY and CDR2 is SVGEGT. The DNA of the CDR3 is TGTGCCAGCAGTTACTCGAGTGCCTACTACTACCAAGAGACCCAGTACTTC. This encodes CASSYSSAYYYQETQYF.